This T cell receptor beta chain was obtained from a study of OX40 agonist ivuxolimab in advanced cancers. Overall study: One patient with hepatocellular carcinoma and two with cutaneous melanoma, three in all, had partial responses.

The CDR3 has 15 amino acids. Germline loops: CDR1 MGHRA, CDR2 YSYEKL. V was clipped by 1 base and J by 4 bases, with 13 bases between them. Measured with immunoSEQ multiplex PCR; TCRdb has only the in-frame clones, and not every one. The sample comprises about 95,000 clones, approximately 85% of which are singletons, and 3.5% to 4% rests with the top ten. Sequencing used CD4+ or CD8+ T cells sorted from blood, obtained in a trial of the OX40 agonist ivuxolimab. The sequence came from an adult with an advanced solid tumor such as melanoma, head and neck, liver or kidney cancer. The chain joins TRBV4-1 to TRBJ1-2; D not resolved. In nucleotides, the CDR3 is TGCGCCAGCAGCCAAGGGTCCATCGTAGGCTATGGCTACACCTTC. Its protein is CASSQGSIVGYGYTF.